These 21 T cell receptor beta chains originate from one sample sequenced in a study of neurological immune-mediated disorders. MiXCR, run by TCRdb on the 5' RACE reads, gives a single entry per CDR3 protein. The sample holds about 62,000 distinct CDR3 sequences, 3% to 4% seen once. Sequencing input: PBMCs. The receptors come from a woman in her forties or fifties with multiple sclerosis.

This clonotype was observed many times. The V gene is TRBV15, the J gene TRBJ1-1, with TRBD1 as a possible D gene (5 bases). CDR1 and CDR2 (germline): LNHNV, YYDKDF (reference sequence). Trimming removed 9 bases from V and 0 bases from J, with 11 bases in between. There are 13 residues in the CDR3. CDR3 sequence: CATTPGLNTEAFF. Written as DNA, the CDR3 is TGTGCCACGACTCCAGGGCTGAACACTGAAGCTTTCTTT.

This clonotype was counted many times. J is TRBJ2-1 and V is TRBV5-1; D is unresolved. CDR3 length: 12 amino acids. Germline lookup yields CDR1 SGHRS and CDR2 YFSETQ. V dropped 4 bases and J dropped 4 bases, with 6 bases sitting between them. This chain's CDR3 is CASSADYNEQFF. As DNA, the CDR3 is TGCGCCAGCAGCGCCGATTACAATGAGCAGTTCTTC.

This clonotype has a count of ten or more. The chain employs TRBV7-8 and TRBJ2-7; 8 bases map to TRBD2. CDR3 length: 16 residues. The J segment lost 2 bases and the V segment lost 1 base, leaving 7 bases of the junction unmatched. The germline V gene encodes CDR1 SGHVS and CDR2 FQNEAQ. Written as DNA, the CDR3 is TGTGCCAGCAGCTTAGTGCCGGGAGGGATCCCCTACGAGCAGTACTTC. It encodes CASSLVPGGIPYEQYF.

This clonotype was detected ten times or more. This sequence joins TRBV29-1 and TRBJ1-4; 7 nucleotides align to TRBD1. This CDR3 comprises 13 residues. Germline CDR1 and CDR2: SQVTM and ANQGSEA. The J segment lost 7 bases and the V segment lost 7 bases, leaving 9 bases of the junction unmatched. The CDR3 sequence: CSARQGGSEKLFF. The CDR3 region has the DNA TGCAGCGCCCGACAGGGAGGATCTGAAAAACTGTTTTTT.

Ten or more counts support this clonotype. The V call is TRBV4-3, the J call TRBJ2-7, with TRBD2 matching 10 bases. The J segment lost 4 bases and the V segment lost 1 base, leaving 4 bases of the junction unmatched. Germline V CDR1 and CDR2: LGHNA, YSLEER. This CDR3 is 15 amino acids long. The DNA of the CDR3 is TGCGCCAGCAGCCAAGCCCCTAGCGGGAGTTACGAGCAGTACTTC. This encodes CASSQAPSGSYEQYF.

The sample holds many counts of this clonotype. The chain uses TRBV12-3 or TRBV12-4 and TRBJ2-4, with 8 bases matching TRBD1. The CDR3 is 13 residues long. The J segment lost 8 bases and the V segment lost 7 bases, leaving 7 bases of the junction unmatched. CDR3 sequence (DNA): TGTGCCAGCAATTTCGGACAGGGCGACATTCAGTACTTC. Protein sequence: CASNFGQGDIQYF.

The chain recombines TRBV5-6 with TRBJ1-1, with D perhaps TRBD1 (6 bases). The V gene lost 1 base and the J gene lost 1 base, with 8 bases spanning the gap. The germline CDR1 and CDR2 sequences are SGHDT and YYEEEE. The CDR3 consists of 14 residues. CDR3 bases: TGTGCCAGCAGCTTGCGGGGGCGGAACACTGAAGCTTTCTTT. It is translated as CASSLRGRNTEAFF.

This clonotype was seen ten or more times. The chain has TRBV10-3 and TRBJ2-7; 8 bases fit TRBD1. CDR3 size: 14 residues. V lost 2 bases to trimming and J lost 4 bases; unmatched junction nucleotides: 4. Germline loops: CDR1 ENHRY, CDR2 SYGVKD. CDR3 residues: CAISESGQGYEQYF. The CDR3 bases are TGTGCCATCAGTGAGAGCGGACAGGGTTACGAGCAGTACTTC.

This clonotype has ten or more counts. The rearrangement uses TRBV2 and TRBJ2-1; TRBD1 is a possible D gene (6 bases). The CDR3 extends over 16 amino acids. Germline CDR1 reads SNHLY; CDR2 reads FYNNEI. Trimming cost V 0 bases and J 2 bases, with 11 bases left between them. The CDR3 here is CASSEARGTPYNEQFF. The CDR3 bases are TGTGCCAGCAGTGAAGCCAGGGGAACCCCCTACAATGAGCAGTTCTTC.

This clonotype appeared many times. The CDR3 loop is CASSSSSGGGHGYTF. The CDR3 coding sequence is TGTGCCAGCAGCTCGAGTTCCGGGGGCGGTCATGGCTACACCTTC. This sequence joins TRBV7-2 and TRBJ1-2, with D perhaps matching TRBD1 (6 bases). This CDR3 spans 15 amino acids. The V end lost 4 bases, the J end lost 6 bases, and 18 bases lay between the germline ends. Per germline, CDR1 SGHTA and CDR2 FQGNSA.

Many counts were recorded for this clonotype. The V and J genes are TRBV20-1 and TRBJ2-1; maybe TRBD2 (6 bases). Germline V gene data show CDR1 as DFQATT and CDR2 as SNEGSKA (reference sequence). This CDR3 has 11 amino acids. V lost 5 bases to trimming and J lost 13 bases, with 15 bases between them. CDR3 region: CSAYTGTHQFF. For the CDR3, the DNA is TGCAGTGCTTATACCGGGACTCACCAGTTCTTC.

Concerning this clonotype itself: A read error may be the cause here, since a much bigger clone is one base away. This chain uses TRBV9 with TRBJ2-7; 13 bases map to TRBD2. The CDR3 spans 15 residues. Germline V lookup: CDR1 SGDLS, CDR2 YYNGEE. CDR3 in amino acids: CAGSGGLAGTHEQYF. The CDR3 DNA reads TGTGCCGGCAGCGGGGGACTAGCGGGAACTCACGAGCAGTACTTC.

Only a few counts were recorded for this clonotype. The V call is TRBV11-3, the J call TRBJ1-4; D is undetermined. The V end lost 1 base, the J end lost 6 bases, and 6 bases lay between the germline ends. This CDR3 is built from 13 residues. Per germline, CDR1 SGHNT and CDR2 YENEEA. CDR3 nucleotides: TGTGCCAGCAGCTTAGTGAGATATGAAAAACTGTTTTTT. Protein sequence: CASSLVRYEKLFF.

Details on this clonotype: Because the CDR3 is missing its conserved closing phenylalanine or tryptophan, this is likely a read error. The chain carries TRBV5-1 and TRBJ2-6; no clear D. The CDR3 spans 16 residues. CDR1 and CDR2 from the germline V gene are SGHRS and YFSETQ. Written as DNA, the CDR3 is TGCGCCAGCACCTTGGACGCTTACTCTGGGGCCAACGTCCTGACTATC. This gives the protein CASTLDAYSGANVLTI.

This clonotype was observed at least ten times. The chain carries TRBV12-3 or TRBV12-4 and TRBJ1-2, with a possible D match to TRBD1 (6 bases). This CDR3 region has 14 residues. Trimming stripped 6 bases from V and 1 base from J, with 12 bases between. The CDR3 sequence is CASSRQVFNYGYTF. The CDR3 nucleotides read TGTGCCAGCAGCCGACAGGTTTTTAACTATGGCTACACCTTC.

This clonotype was detected many times. The rearrangement links TRBV15 to TRBJ2-1; TRBD1 is a possible D gene (5 bases). This CDR3 region has 13 residues. CDR1 is LNHNV and CDR2 is YYDKDF in the germline V gene (reference sequence). Trimming left V 1 base short and J 10 bases short, with 11 bases between. CDR3 DNA: TGTGCCACCAGCAGAGTCAAGGCAGGGGAGCAGTTCTTC. This codes for CATSRVKAGEQFF.

The gene calls are TRBV12-3 or TRBV12-4 and TRBJ1-5; a weak D match, TRBD1 (5 bases). Trimming left V 3 bases short and J 4 bases short, with 16 bases between. This CDR3 spans 16 amino acids. In nucleotides, the CDR3 is TGTGCCAGCAGTTTCGGGGCAGGAGTATCAAATCAGCCCCAGCATTTT. Its translation is CASSFGAGVSNQPQHF.

This clonotype appeared many times. This chain uses TRBV20-1 with TRBJ2-7; 8 bases are shared with TRBD2. Germline V CDR1 and CDR2: DFQATT, SNEGSKA (reference sequence). J gave up 3 bases and V 3 bases, and 4 bases lay outside the gene matches. The CDR3 is made up of 13 amino acids. CDR3 DNA: TGCAGTGCTAGTTACCTAGCGGGCTACGAGCAGTACTTC. Translating gives CSASYLAGYEQYF.

This clonotype came up many times. The rearrangement uses TRBV7-6 and TRBJ2-1, with 7 nucleotides matching TRBD2. Germline loops: CDR1 SGHVS, CDR2 FNYEAQ. V was clipped by 5 bases and J by 7 bases; unmatched bases: 2. The CDR3 is 12 residues long. The CDR3 here is CASSPGGNEQFF. The DNA of the CDR3 is TGTGCCAGCAGCCCGGGAGGTAATGAGCAGTTCTTC.

This clonotype was observed at least ten times. CDR3 nucleotide sequence: TGCAGTGCTCAGCGGGAGTCCGACGAGCAGTACTTC. Encoded protein: CSAQRESDEQYF. J is TRBJ2-7 and V is TRBV20-1, with 8 bases fitting TRBD2. This CDR3 comprises 12 residues. Germline lookup yields CDR1 DFQATT and CDR2 SNEGSKA (reference sequence). The V segment lost 5 bases and the J segment 5 bases; nucleotides outside the gene matches: 5.

This clonotype was picked up many times. The chain uses TRBV12-5 and TRBJ1-2, with TRBD1 as a possible D gene (5 bases). Germline V gene data show CDR1 as LGHNT and CDR2 as FRNRAP. Trimming shortened V by 7 bases and J by 2 bases, and 20 bases separated the two germline ends. The CDR3 runs to 16 residues. The CDR3 coding sequence is TGTGCTAGTGTAAACCCCAGGGCTGAGTCCAACTATGGCTACACCTTC. Translation gives CASVNPRAESNYGYTF.